The clone carrying this TCR beta chain was detected ten times or more. What it recognizes is unknown. Together with a sample-barcoded 5' primer, a J-beta primer mix was included in a second PCR lasting about 7 to 11 cycles. Each of the cDNA molecules was tagged by a template-switch adaptor with 12 random nucleotides. TCRdb independently ran MiXCR on the 5' RACE reads; one entry per CDR3 protein. This repertoire shows more than 650,000 distinct CDR3 sequences, about 20% found once; its top ten account for roughly a fifth. This specimen belongs to a study of blood T cells in healthy people across ages. Trimming cost V 0 bases and J 7 bases, with 15 bases left between them. The CDR3 sequence is 15 residues long. The study, taken as a whole, reports: The percentage of naive T cells correlated strongly with TCR beta diversity. With age, beta diversity per million T cells declined roughly linearly, significantly by 40.

Sequencing input: blood. The TCR was taken from a man in his sixties or seventies in good health. The V and J genes are TRBV12-3 or TRBV12-4 and TRBJ1-2, with D perhaps TRBD1 (6 bases). CDR3 nucleotide sequence: TGTGCCAGCAGTTTAGCGGACAGAACAATTTTTGGCTACACCTTC. Translation gives CASSLADRTIFGYTF.